The 24 T cell receptor beta chains presented below share a single source sample, sequenced in a study of cytomegalovirus exposure and HLA in healthy donors. Libraries were prepared by immunoSEQ multiplex PCR; TCRdb keeps only in-frame clonotypes and omits some of them. Found here are some 64,000 clones, 90% to 97% of them singletons; the top ten hold approximately 1.2%. The specimen sequenced was PBMCs. The receptor source for this set is a woman aged 18-29 years in good health and CMV-seronegative.

The chain uses TRBV4-3 and TRBJ1-2; D ambiguous. The ends were cut back, 3 bases at V and 0 bases at J, with 5 bases in the middle. The CDR3 is 13 amino acids. CDR1 and CDR2 from the germline V gene are LGHNA and YSLEER. The CDR3 bases are TGCGCCAGCAGCCACACGGCTAACTATGGCTACACCTTC. This gives the protein CASSHTANYGYTF.

This rearrangement joins TRBV28 to TRBJ1-2; tentative D call: TRBD1 (6 bases). Trimming left V 1 base short and J 5 bases short, with 11 bases between. In germline, CDR1 is MDHEN, CDR2 SYDVKM. This CDR3 has 14 amino acids. CDR3 amino acids: CASSLFTGRYGYTF. Here the CDR3 DNA reads TGTGCCAGCAGTTTATTTACAGGGCGGTATGGCTACACCTTC.

The genes are TRBV19 and TRBJ2-3; the D gene is possibly TRBD2 (5 bases). The ends were cut back, 5 bases at V and 2 bases at J, with 8 bases in the middle. The CDR3 is 13 amino acids. CDR1 is LNHDA, CDR2 SQIVND, per germline (reference sequence). CDR3 DNA sequence: TGTGCCAGTAGTGGGGAGCCCACAGATACGCAGTATTTT. Encoded protein: CASSGEPTDTQYF.

The chain links TRBV4-2 to TRBJ2-2; 7 nucleotides align to TRBD2. The CDR3 contains 17 residues. J was trimmed by 4 bases and V by 1 base; bases with no gene match: 9. Per the germline V gene, CDR1 is LGHNA and CDR2 is YNFKEQ. The CDR3 loop is CASSQGGWREITGELFF. CDR3 bases: TGTGCCAGCAGCCAAGGGGGATGGCGGGAGATCACCGGGGAGCTGTTTTTT.

The rearrangement links TRBV10-1 to TRBJ1-2; D ambiguous. From germline, CDR1 is WNHNN and CDR2 SYGVQD (reference sequence). The CDR3 contains 18 residues. Trimming removed 6 bases at V and 2 bases at J, with 25 bases between. CDR3 amino acids: CASSPFPIERGANYGYTF. Here the CDR3 DNA reads TGCGCCAGCAGCCCCTTCCCCATCGAGCGAGGCGCAAACTATGGCTACACCTTC.

The gene calls are TRBV9 and TRBJ2-2; TRBD1 might be the D (5 bases). V was cut by 4 bases and J by 6 bases, with 22 bases left in between. The CDR3 sequence is 17 residues long. Germline V gives CDR1 SGDLS, CDR2 YYNGEE. The CDR3 here is CASSPPDAGWVAGELFF. DNA of the CDR3: TGTGCCAGCAGCCCCCCCGACGCAGGGTGGGTGGCCGGGGAGCTGTTTTTT.

The CDR3 is CASSPGTGGNTEAFF. In DNA, the CDR3 is TGTGCCAGCAGCCCCGGGACAGGGGGGAACACTGAAGCTTTCTTT. The V call is TRBV7-3, the J call TRBJ1-1, with 11 positions matching TRBD1. Germline CDR1 SGHTA, CDR2 FQGTGA. The CDR3 is 15 amino acids. The V and J ends lost 5 bases and 1 base, in that order; junction bases with no gene match: 3.

The rearrangement links TRBV15 to TRBJ2-2; the match to TRBD2 covers 12 bases. Germline CDR1 LNHNV, CDR2 YYDKDF (reference sequence). V was clipped by 0 bases and J by 3 bases; unmatched bases: 8. The CDR3 has 19 residues. The CDR3 DNA reads TGTGCCACCAGCAGAGATCCCGCCGGACTAGCGGGACACACCGGGGAGCTGTTTTTT. This codes for CATSRDPAGLAGHTGELFF.

The chain joins TRBV28 to TRBJ2-2; 8 bases align to TRBD1. CDR1 and CDR2 (germline): MDHEN, SYDVKM. With 5 bases clipped from V and 7 bases from J, the junction kept 9 bases outside the gene matches. The CDR3 runs to 15 residues. The CDR3 nucleotides read TGTGCCAGCAGTCCCGTGGACAGGGACGACGGGGAGCTGTTTTTT. Translation: CASSPVDRDDGELFF.

The chain has TRBV7-8 and TRBJ2-3, with a tentative D call TRBD2 (7 bases). The CDR3 sequence is 15 residues long. In germline, CDR1 is SGHVS, CDR2 FQNEAQ. Trimming removed 1 base at V and 5 bases at J, with 13 bases between. The CDR3 spells CASSLGGGPVDTQYF. DNA of the CDR3: TGTGCCAGCAGCTTAGGGGGGGGGCCGGTAGATACGCAGTATTTT. The full variable domain, completed using reference TRBV7-8 and TRBJ2-3, is GAGVSQSPRYKVAKRGQDVALRCDPISGHVSLFWYQQALGQGPEFLTYFQNEAQLDKSGLPSDRFFAERPEGSVSTLKIQRTQQEDSAVYLCASSLGGGPVDTQYFGPGTRLTVL.

The V gene is TRBV2, the J gene TRBJ2-1, with TRBD1 as a possible D gene (5 bases). The germline V gene has CDR1 SNHLY and CDR2 FYNNEI. V lost 6 bases to trimming and J lost 6 bases, with 9 bases between them. The CDR3 has 12 residues. The CDR3 DNA reads TGTGCCAGCAGGACAGCCTCCAATGAGCAGTTCTTC. This sequence encodes CASRTASNEQFF.

The chain combines TRBV25-1 with TRBJ2-3; 11 positions match TRBD2. The CDR3 runs to 16 residues. Unmatched junction bases numbered 6, after V lost 5 bases and J lost 2 bases. From germline, CDR1 is MGHDK and CDR2 SYGVNS. The CDR3 DNA follows: TGTGCCAGCAGTCAGGGGACTAGCGGCCCCACAGATACGCAGTATTTT. Protein sequence: CASSQGTSGPTDTQYF.

V usage is TRBV20-1 and J usage is TRBJ2-1; D uncertain. The CDR3 extends over 11 amino acids. Deletions cut 7 bases from V and 4 bases from J, with 8 bases between. CDR1 DFQATT and CDR2 SNEGSKA come from the germline V gene (reference sequence). In DNA, the CDR3 is TGCAGTGTGGTCCAGTACAATGAGCAGTTCTTC. This gives the protein CSVVQYNEQFF.

This chain connects TRBV28 to TRBJ2-5; TRBD2 aligns across 10 bases. CDR1 and CDR2 (germline): MDHEN, SYDVKM. The length of the CDR3 is 16 residues. After removal of 6 bases from V and 7 bases from J, the junction contained 14 bases not matched to a gene. The CDR3 DNA follows: TGTGCCAGCAGCCTAATAGCGGGGGGCCCGGTGGGGACCCAGTACTTC. This codes for CASSLIAGGPVGTQYF.

The chain is built from TRBV15 and TRBJ2-5; perhaps TRBD2 as D (6 bases). The V end was cut by 1 base, the J end by 5 bases, with 17 bases between. Per the germline V gene, CDR1 is LNHNV and CDR2 is YYDKDF (reference sequence). This CDR3 spans 16 amino acids. The CDR3 here is CATSRVGGAWWETQYF. For the CDR3, the DNA is TGTGCCACCAGCAGAGTAGGAGGGGCGTGGTGGGAGACCCAGTACTTC.

CDR3 nucleotide sequence: TGTGCCAGCAGCACAAGCCCAGGGGGCTTTAATGAAAAACTGTTTTTT. Translating gives CASSTSPGGFNEKLFF. The rearrangement links TRBV9 to TRBJ1-4, with 8 bases matching TRBD1. The germline V gene has CDR1 SGDLS and CDR2 YYNGEE. The CDR3 length is 16 residues. The J segment lost 4 bases and the V segment lost 4 bases, leaving 9 bases of the junction unmatched.

This sequence joins TRBV5-1 and TRBJ2-3; TRBD2 matches 13 bases. After removal of 5 bases from V and 4 bases from J, the junction contained 4 bases not matched to a gene. This CDR3 spans 15 amino acids. Germline V gives CDR1 SGHRS, CDR2 YFSETQ. CDR3 sequence: CASSSGLAGSDTQYF. CDR3 bases: TGCGCCAGCAGTTCGGGACTAGCGGGGTCAGATACGCAGTATTTT.

This clone was observed once. In nucleotides, the CDR3 is TGTGCCAGCAGCCCCCTTCTAGCGGGAGTACAAGAGACCCAGTACTTC. Translated: CASSPLLAGVQETQYF. This chain joins TRBV7-9 and TRBJ2-5, with 10 bases aligning to TRBD2. The germline gives CDR1 SEHNR, CDR2 FQNEAQ (reference sequence). CDR3 size: 16 residues. J lost 2 bases, V lost 5 bases, and 8 bases had no gene match.

The gene calls are TRBV7-6 and TRBJ2-1; weak D call: TRBD1 (6 bases). In germline, CDR1 is SGHVS, CDR2 FNYEAQ. The CDR3 sequence is 13 residues long. V lost 5 bases to trimming and J lost 7 bases, with 12 bases between them. The CDR3 loop reads CASSPLRGNEQFF. CDR3 nucleotide sequence: TGTGCCAGCAGCCCCCTTAGGGGGAATGAGCAGTTCTTC.

The gene calls are TRBV2 and TRBJ2-2; 7 bases map to TRBD2. The V segment lost 8 bases and the J segment 4 bases; nucleotides outside the gene matches: 4. This CDR3 is built from 13 residues. In germline, CDR1 is SNHLY, CDR2 FYNNEI. CDR3 sequence: CASGWGGTGELFF. The CDR3 coding sequence is TGTGCCAGCGGTTGGGGGGGCACCGGGGAGCTGTTTTTT.

The chain's CDR3 is CASSLGGGLAGGQETQYF. In DNA, the CDR3 is TGTGCCAGCAGCTTAGGGGGCGGGCTAGCGGGAGGCCAAGAGACCCAGTACTTC. This chain connects TRBV7-2 to TRBJ2-5; 11 bases are shared with TRBD2. CDR1 is SGHTA, CDR2 FQGNSA, per germline. V lost 1 base to trimming and J lost 1 base; unmatched junction nucleotides: 8. This CDR3 spans 18 amino acids.

This chain joins TRBV10-3 and TRBJ2-1; a possible D gene is TRBD2 (5 bases). V was clipped by 4 bases and J by 4 bases, with 23 bases between them. The germline V gene encodes CDR1 ENHRY and CDR2 SYGVKD. The CDR3 has 18 residues. This chain's CDR3 is CAISGPPGEGFPYNEQFF. The CDR3 bases are TGTGCCATCAGTGGACCTCCCGGAGAGGGATTCCCATACAATGAGCAGTTCTTC.

The chain couples TRBV18 to TRBJ1-1, with a possible D match to TRBD1 (6 bases). CDR3 length equals 15 residues. Germline lookup yields CDR1 KGHSH and CDR2 LQKENI. Deletions cut 3 bases from V and 5 bases from J, with 16 bases between. CDR3 amino acids: CASSPAGGRRTEAFF. As DNA, the CDR3 is TGTGCCAGCTCACCGGCCGGGGGGCGACGGACTGAAGCTTTCTTT.

This chain connects TRBV11-2 to TRBJ2-7; tentative D call: TRBD1 (6 bases). Germline values: CDR1 SGHAT, CDR2 FQNNGV. Deletions cut 6 bases from V and 0 bases from J, with 15 bases between. CDR3 length: 15 amino acids. The CDR3 DNA reads as TGTGCCAGCAGTCCAAGACAGGTTTTCTCCTACGAGCAGTACTTC. As protein: CASSPRQVFSYEQYF. The full variable domain, rest sourced from reference TRBV11-2 and TRBJ2-7, is EAGVAQSPRYKIIEKRQSVAFWCNPISGHATLYWYQQILGQGPKLLIQFQNNGVVDDSQLPKDRFSAERLKGVDSTLKIQPAKLEDSAVYLCASSPRQVFSYEQYFGPGTRLTVT.